A few counts support the clone carrying this TCR beta chain. Its antigen is unidentified. These data are taken from a study of CD8+ T cells in alopecia areata. General study points: Mice gave a clearer picture of TCR sharing than patients did, possibly for HLA-related reasons.

CDR3 length: 16 amino acids. Germline-derived CDR1 and CDR2 are MNHEY and SMNVEV (reference sequence). V shed 3 bases and J shed 6 bases, with 20 bases lying between them. Extracted RNA was reverse transcribed into cDNA, the sequencing template. Libraries were prepared by immunoSEQ multiplex PCR; TCRdb keeps only in-frame clonotypes and omits some of them. The sample records about 130,000 clones, about 46% being singletons. The V and J genes are TRBV27 and TRBJ1-2; the D is unclear. This receptor was identified in a human donor with alopecia areata. The sequences come from CD8+ T cells sorted from blood, collected at week 0. The CDR3 loop is CASSLGGVGLLDGYTF. The CDR3 coding sequence is TGTGCCAGCAGTTTGGGCGGGGTTGGCCTCCTGGATGGCTACACCTTC.